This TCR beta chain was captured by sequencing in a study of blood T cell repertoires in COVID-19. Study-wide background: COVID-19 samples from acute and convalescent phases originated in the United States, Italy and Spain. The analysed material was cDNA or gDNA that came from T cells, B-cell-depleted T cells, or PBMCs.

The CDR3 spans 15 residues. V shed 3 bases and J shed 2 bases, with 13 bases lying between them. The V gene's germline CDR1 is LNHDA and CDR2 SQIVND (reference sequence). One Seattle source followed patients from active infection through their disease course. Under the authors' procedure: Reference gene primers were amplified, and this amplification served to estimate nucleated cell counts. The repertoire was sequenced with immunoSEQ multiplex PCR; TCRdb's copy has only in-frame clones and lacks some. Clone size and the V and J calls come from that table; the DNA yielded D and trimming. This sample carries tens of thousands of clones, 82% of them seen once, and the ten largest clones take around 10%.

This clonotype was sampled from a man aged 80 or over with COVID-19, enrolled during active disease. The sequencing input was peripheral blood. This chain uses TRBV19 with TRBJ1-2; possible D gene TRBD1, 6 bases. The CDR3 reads CASSMRGLTNYGYTF. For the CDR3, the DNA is TGTGCCAGTAGTATGAGGGGGTTGACAAACTATGGCTACACCTTC.